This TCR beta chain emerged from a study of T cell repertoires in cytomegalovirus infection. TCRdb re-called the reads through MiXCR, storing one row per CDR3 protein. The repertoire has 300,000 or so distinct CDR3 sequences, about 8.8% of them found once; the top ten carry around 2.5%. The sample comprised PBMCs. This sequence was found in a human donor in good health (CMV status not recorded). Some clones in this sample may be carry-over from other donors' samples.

The CDR3 bases are TGTGCTAGTGGTTTTTCCGGGACAGGGAGATCCACTGAAGCTTTCTTT. Protein product: CASGFSGTGRSTEAFF. The genes are TRBV12-5 and TRBJ1-1; 9 bases line up with TRBD1. Unmatched junction bases numbered 9, after V lost 3 bases and J lost 4 bases. Germline V gene data show CDR1 as LGHNT and CDR2 as FRNRAP. The CDR3 is 16 residues long.